A single sample is the source of the 21 T cell receptor beta chains below, sequenced in a study of shared clonotypes between healthy human individuals. Sequencing was performed with immunoSEQ multiplex PCR; in TCRdb, only in-frame clones are kept and a portion is missing. Of 2 million to 2.5 million clones in the sample, about 94% were seen once. The sequenced material came from naive CD4+ T cells sorted from blood. The sample's subset: CD45RA+ positively selected. The origin of the receptors is a young man in good health.

A remark on this clone: This CDR3 is also generated by other DNA sequences in the sample. The chain carries TRBV5-1 and TRBJ2-7; D uncertain. Between the trimmed V and J ends, which lost 1 base and 2 bases, there was a span of 13 bases. The length of the CDR3 is 15 residues. Germline V gene data show CDR1 as SGHRS and CDR2 as YFSETQ. For the CDR3, the DNA is TGCGCCAGCAGCTTGTTGTCAGGAGATACCTACGAGCAGTACTTC. It translates to CASSLLSGDTYEQYF.

J is TRBJ1-2 and V is TRBV30, with 10 bases lining up with TRBD1. From germline, CDR1 is GTSNPN and CDR2 SVGIG (reference sequence). V trimming: 5 bases; J trimming: 4 bases; junction bases outside the gene matches: 10. The CDR3 is 15 residues long. DNA of the CDR3: TGTGCCTGGGTCCCCTCGGGACAGGGGAGCTATGGCTACACCTTC. Protein sequence: CAWVPSGQGSYGYTF.

Only one count was recorded for this clone. The rearrangement uses TRBV7-9 and TRBJ2-7; possible D gene TRBD2, 5 bases. Trimming cost V 5 bases and J 7 bases, with 12 bases left between them. From germline, CDR1 is SEHNR and CDR2 FQNEAQ (reference sequence). This CDR3 contains 12 residues. The CDR3 sequence: CASSPTRGEQYF. CDR3 sequence (DNA): TGTGCCAGCAGCCCCACACGAGGGGAGCAGTACTTC.

The chain couples TRBV27 to TRBJ2-1; TRBD2 is a possible D gene (7 bases). The CDR3 covers 17 residues. Germline CDR1 is MNHEY and CDR2 is SMNVEV (reference sequence). The V end was cut by 3 bases, the J end by 1 base, with 16 bases between. CDR3 bases: TGTGCCAGCAGTTTGGGGGGGCGGCGGCGTTCCTACAATGAGCAGTTCTTC. Translating gives CASSLGGRRRSYNEQFF.

This chain connects TRBV6-6 to TRBJ2-1, with TRBD1 matching over 8 bases. Trimming at V came to 4 bases and at J to 10 bases, leaving 6 bases not matched to a gene. CDR3 length: 13 residues. Germline values: CDR1 MNHNY, CDR2 SVGAGI (reference sequence). In DNA form, the CDR3 reads TGTGCCAGCAGTTGGACAGGGCCAGGGGAGCAGTTCTTC. Encoded protein: CASSWTGPGEQFF.

The gene calls are TRBV4-3 and TRBJ2-7, with D possibly matching TRBD2 (5 bases). Trimming shortened V by 2 bases and J by 6 bases, and 17 bases separated the two germline ends. CDR1 is LGHNA, CDR2 YSLEER, per germline. The CDR3 contains 15 residues. The CDR3 sequence is CASSQSPGSVAEQYF. In DNA, the CDR3 is TGCGCCAGCAGCCAATCCCCGGGTAGCGTAGCCGAGCAGTACTTC.

The J gene is TRBJ2-4, the V gene TRBV30, with D maybe TRBD1 (6 bases). Trimming stripped 2 bases from V and 2 bases from J, with 13 bases between. This CDR3 contains 15 residues. Germline V CDR1 and CDR2: GTSNPN, SVGIG (reference sequence). In DNA form, the CDR3 reads TGTGCCTGGAGTTTTAACAGGGACACCAAAAACATTCAGTACTTC. Protein sequence: CAWSFNRDTKNIQYF.

The chain joins TRBV5-1 to TRBJ2-5; D gene uncertain. Germline-derived CDR1 and CDR2 are SGHRS and YFSETQ. V lost 0 bases to trimming and J lost 1 base, with 10 bases between them. The CDR3 has 15 amino acids. The CDR3 reads CASSLAVSAQETQYF. The DNA for the CDR3 is TGCGCCAGCAGCTTGGCCGTAAGCGCCCAAGAGACCCAGTACTTC.

This chain connects TRBV4-1 to TRBJ1-6, with a possible D match to TRBD1 (6 bases). This CDR3 is built from 16 residues. V dropped 0 bases and J dropped 10 bases, with 16 bases sitting between them. Germline assignment: CDR1 MGHRA and CDR2 YSYEKL. The CDR3 protein is CASSQDLGQGRSPLHF. DNA of the CDR3: TGCGCCAGCAGCCAAGATCTTGGGCAGGGGAGGTCACCCCTCCACTTT.

The CDR3 nucleotides read TGTGCCAGCTCACCTTCGCGCGGGGGTTACACAGATACGCAGTATTTT. Its protein product is CASSPSRGGYTDTQYF. The chain recombines TRBV18 with TRBJ2-3, with 7 bases aligning to TRBD2. There are 16 residues in the CDR3. The V gene's germline CDR1 is KGHSH and CDR2 LQKENI. V shed 3 bases and J 2 bases; nucleotides not matched to a gene: 8.

J is TRBJ2-7 and V is TRBV27, with D perhaps matching TRBD1 (6 bases). The CDR3 totals 16 residues. The V gene's germline CDR1 is MNHEY and CDR2 SMNVEV (reference sequence). Trimming shortened V by 4 bases and J by 1 base, and 17 bases separated the two germline ends. This CDR3 reads CASSSQFTGISYEQYF. The CDR3 region has the DNA TGTGCCAGCAGTTCCCAATTTACAGGGATATCCTACGAGCAGTACTTC.

J is TRBJ2-1 and V is TRBV30; TRBD2 aligns across 10 bases. With V trimmed by 3 bases and J by 8 bases, 10 bases remained unmatched. The CDR3 runs 15 residues. Germline lookup yields CDR1 GTSNPN and CDR2 SVGIG (reference sequence). This CDR3 is CAWRGGSGGLDEQFF. The CDR3 nucleotides read TGTGCCTGGAGAGGTGGTAGCGGGGGGTTAGATGAGCAGTTCTTC. Supplemented by reference TRBV30 and TRBJ2-1, the full variable domain reads SQTIHQWPATLVQPVGSPLSLECTVEGTSNPNLYWYRQAAGRGLQLLFYSVGIGQISSEVPQNLSASRPQDRQFILSSKKLLLSDSGFYLCAWRGGSGGLDEQFFGPGTRLTVL.

The J gene is TRBJ2-5, the V gene TRBV9; D not resolved. V was cut by 4 bases and J by 5 bases, with 15 bases left in between. This CDR3 spans 14 amino acids. Germline CDR1 reads SGDLS; CDR2 reads YYNGEE. The CDR3 protein is CASSPLRATETQYF. Written as DNA, the CDR3 is TGTGCCAGCAGCCCGCTAAGGGCCACCGAGACCCAGTACTTC.

The rearrangement uses TRBV28 and TRBJ1-5; weak D call: TRBD1 (6 bases). The germline gives CDR1 MDHEN, CDR2 SYDVKM. V was trimmed by 5 bases and J by 4 bases, leaving 21 bases between them. This CDR3 spans 17 amino acids. CDR3 sequence: CASSMSGTMPRNQPQHF. CDR3 nucleotides: TGTGCCAGCAGTATGTCCGGGACAATGCCTCGTAATCAGCCCCAGCATTTT. Variable domain in full (rest from reference TRBV28 and TRBJ1-5): DVKVTQSSRYLVKRTGEKVFLECVQDMDHENMFWYRQDPGLGLRLIYFSYDVKMKEKGDIPEGYSVSREKKERFSLILESASTNQTSMYLCASSMSGTMPRNQPQHFGDGTRLSIL.

The genes are TRBV28 and TRBJ2-7, with TRBD1 as a possible D gene (6 bases). This CDR3 contains 15 residues. V dropped 2 bases and J dropped 1 base, with 12 bases sitting between them. Germline CDR1 and CDR2: MDHEN and SYDVKM. DNA of the CDR3: TGTGCCAGCAGTTTAATGGGGCAGGGGTCCTACGAGCAGTACTTC. Amino acids: CASSLMGQGSYEQYF.

This sequence joins TRBV28 and TRBJ1-4, with 7 bases lining up with TRBD1. The V gene's germline CDR1 is MDHEN and CDR2 SYDVKM. The CDR3 sequence is 13 residues long. V was pared by 8 bases and J by 7 bases, with 7 bases of the junction left unmatched. Here the CDR3 reads CASEGGAGEKLFF. CDR3 nucleotide sequence: TGTGCCAGCGAAGGGGGCGCTGGTGAAAAACTGTTTTTT. The full variable domain, its missing parts supplied by reference TRBV28 and TRBJ1-4, is DVKVTQSSRYLVKRTGEKVFLECVQDMDHENMFWYRQDPGLGLRLIYFSYDVKMKEKGDIPEGYSVSREKKERFSLILESASTNQTSMYLCASEGGAGEKLFFGSGTQLSVL.

The chain employs TRBV15 and TRBJ1-5; weak D call: TRBD1 (5 bases). Germline-derived CDR1 and CDR2 are LNHNV and YYDKDF (reference sequence). This CDR3 is 13 amino acids long. V lost 0 bases to trimming and J lost 10 bases, with 10 bases between them. CDR3 sequence (DNA): TGTGCCACCAGCAGAGATCGGGGACCTCCCCAGCATTTT. Encoded protein: CATSRDRGPPQHF.

This chain joins TRBV21-1 and TRBJ2-3; TRBD1 is the table's D call, not checked against the DNA. TRBV21-1 is listed as a pseudogene. The CDR3 runs to 15 residues. This chain's CDR3 is CASSKVHNPTDTQYF. CDR3 in DNA: TGTGCCAGCAGCAAAGTGCACAACCCCACAGATACGCAGTATTTT.

V and J are TRBV10-3 and TRBJ2-3; D call uncertain. CDR3 length: 15 residues. V was clipped by 2 bases and J by 0 bases, with 9 bases between them. Germline V CDR1 and CDR2: ENHRY, SYGVKD. CDR3 bases: TGTGCCATCAGTGAGCTGGTCCGAAGCACAGATACGCAGTATTTT. It is translated as CAISELVRSTDTQYF.

Comments on this clone: Since no conserved phenylalanine or tryptophan closes the CDR3, a read error is the likely cause. The DNA is omitted, as the CDR3 cannot be located on it reliably, and the CDR3 follows TCRdb's listing. The chain joins TRBV29-1 to TRBJ2-7; the table names TRBD2, a call not compared with the DNA. Germline CDR1 is SQVTM and CDR2 is ANQGSEA. The CDR3 length equals 12 residues, ends included. The chain's CDR3 is CSVEDGRSGLWL.

On this clone itself: Additional DNA sequences in this sample encode the identical CDR3. V usage is TRBV9 and J usage is TRBJ2-2; 7 nucleotides line up with TRBD2. Trimming removed 0 bases from V and 5 bases from J; junction bases left unmatched: 1. The CDR3 extends over 14 amino acids. Germline-derived CDR1 and CDR2 are SGDLS and YYNGEE. CDR3 nucleotides: TGTGCCAGCAGCGTAGGGGGAGGGACCGGGGAGCTGTTTTTT. Amino acid sequence: CASSVGGGTGELFF.